This TCR beta chain was captured in a study of CD8 T cells in Susac syndrome. An amount of RNA that ranged from roughly 0.45 to 1 ug was reverse transcribed with random hexamers. TCRdb ran MiXCR on the immunoSEQ multiplex PCR reads and lists one entry per CDR3 protein. The repertoire holds about 300,000 distinct CDR3 sequences, with about 82% as singletons. This CDR3 region has 15 residues. With 4 bases clipped from V and 3 bases from J, the junction kept 8 bases outside the gene matches. Germline V lookup: CDR1 SGHRS, CDR2 YFSETQ. The sequence was obtained from a human donor with multiple sclerosis. The sequencing sample was made of CD8+ T cells from PBMCs. The rearrangement uses TRBV5-1 and TRBJ2-3; 7 nucleotides match TRBD1. CDR3 DNA: TGCGCCAGCAGCCCCGCGACAGGGATGACAGATACGCAGTATTTT. Translating it yields CASSPATGMTDTQYF. Filled out from reference TRBV5-1 and TRBJ2-3, the complete variable domain reads KAGVTQTPRYLIKTRGQQVTLSCSPISGHRSVSWYQQTPGQGLQFLFEYFSETQRNKGNFPGRFSGRQFSNSRSEMNVSTLELGDSALYLCASSPATGMTDTQYFGPGTRLTVL.